Below are 22 T cell receptor beta chains sequenced from a single sample in a study of TIL therapy for anti-PD-1-resistant metastatic lung cancer. The sample's time point: pre-treatment sample, taken before nivolumab and TIL therapy. This was the immunoSEQ v3 assay. Only in-frame clones appear in the TCRdb table, and some are missing; sequencing was by immunoSEQ multiplex PCR. The data contain just under 60,000 clones, around 68% of them seen just once; the ten biggest clones take up over 6.5%. The sequenced sample was blood, obtained at baseline. The receptors shown here come from a person between 30 and 80 years old with non-small cell lung cancer.

The CDR3 reads CASSPKLGEKLFF. CDR3 coding DNA: TGTGCCAGCTCCCCTAAGTTAGGGGAAAAACTGTTTTTT. The chain recombines TRBV18 with TRBJ1-4; the D is unclear. The CDR3 sequence is 13 residues long. The V and J ends lost 6 bases and 8 bases respectively, with 13 bases between them. Germline V gene data show CDR1 as KGHSH and CDR2 as LQKENI. Variable domain in full (rest from reference TRBV18 and TRBJ1-4): NAGVMQNPRHLVRRRGQEARLRCSPMKGHSHVYWYRQLPEEGLKFMVYLQKENIIDESGMPKERFSAEFPKEGPSILRIQQVVRGDSAAYFCASSPKLGEKLFFGSGTQLSVL.

The chain recombines TRBV28 with TRBJ2-3; D gene uncertain. The CDR3 covers 12 residues. The V end was cut by 0 bases, the J end by 3 bases, with 1 base between. CDR1 and CDR2 (germline): MDHEN, SYDVKM. Here the CDR3 DNA reads TGTGCCAGCAGTTTATGGACAGATACGCAGTATTTT. Translated, it gives CASSLWTDTQYF.

The chain couples TRBV6-6 to TRBJ2-5, with 7 bases aligning to TRBD1. With 8 bases clipped from V and 2 bases from J, the junction kept 2 bases outside the gene matches. The CDR3 sequence is 12 residues long. Germline loops: CDR1 MNHNY, CDR2 SVGAGI (reference sequence). The CDR3 DNA reads TGTGCCAGCTGGGGACAGCAAGAGACCCAGTACTTC. As protein: CASWGQQETQYF.

This chain joins TRBV5-4 and TRBJ2-2; TRBD1 might be the D (6 bases). CDR1 is SGHNT and CDR2 is YYREEE in the germline V gene (reference sequence). Trimming removed 5 bases at V and 6 bases at J, with 11 bases between. This CDR3 spans 13 amino acids. The CDR3: CASRPQGAGELFF. CDR3 coding DNA: TGTGCCAGCAGACCACAGGGTGCCGGGGAGCTGTTTTTT.

The J gene is TRBJ2-7, the V gene TRBV19; 7 bases agree with TRBD2. This CDR3 has 14 residues. In germline, CDR1 is LNHDA, CDR2 SQIVND (reference sequence). With V trimmed by 6 bases and J by 2 bases, 7 bases remained unmatched. Here the CDR3 DNA reads TGTGCCAGTAGACCGACGGCGGGAGCCTACGAGCAGTACTTC. This translates into CASRPTAGAYEQYF.

The CDR3 spells CANRADTGELFF. CDR3 nucleotides: TGTGCCAACCGGGCGGACACCGGGGAGCTGTTTTTT. This chain uses TRBV13 with TRBJ2-2; D gene ambiguous. The CDR3 is 12 amino acids. Germline V gene sequence: CDR1 PRHDT, CDR2 FYEKMQ (reference sequence). The V end was cut by 10 bases, the J end by 3 bases, with 9 bases between.

The chain carries TRBV2 and TRBJ2-5, with a possible D match to TRBD2 (6 bases). From germline, CDR1 is SNHLY and CDR2 FYNNEI. The V end lost 6 bases, the J end lost 5 bases, and 7 bases lay between the germline ends. The CDR3 sequence is 11 residues long. CDR3 in amino acids: CASRAGETQYF. CDR3 in DNA: TGTGCCAGCAGGGCGGGGGAGACCCAGTACTTC.

This chain links TRBV11-2 with TRBJ1-2, with D perhaps TRBD1 (5 bases). The CDR3 loop spans 15 amino acids. Trimming took off 3 bases at V and 8 bases at J, with 19 bases between the two ends. Per germline, CDR1 SGHAT and CDR2 FQNNGV. The CDR3 DNA sequence: TGTGCCAGCAGCTTCACCGGGACGGCCTTGAGGGGCTACACCTTC. This encodes CASSFTGTALRGYTF.

In DNA, the CDR3 is TGCGCCAGCAGGGTGGGACAGGCCAGCAATCAGCCCCAGCATTTT. Amino acid sequence: CASRVGQASNQPQHF. The rearrangement joins TRBV10-2 to TRBJ1-5, with 8 bases that match TRBD1. Looked up from germline, CDR1 is WSHSY and CDR2 is SAAADI. The CDR3 consists of 15 residues. Trimming took 6 bases from V and 1 from J; bases not matched to a gene: 5.

The V call is TRBV19, the J call TRBJ1-1; D is perhaps TRBD1 (5 bases). The V gene lost 7 bases and the J gene lost 1 base, with 22 bases spanning the gap. CDR1 LNHDA and CDR2 SQIVND come from the germline V gene (reference sequence). There are 17 residues in the CDR3. CDR3 protein: CASNRRGRVSENTEAFF. The CDR3, as DNA: TGTGCCAGTAACAGACGGGGCAGGGTAAGTGAGAACACTGAAGCTTTCTTT.

The rearrangement links TRBV7-9 to TRBJ2-2, with 9 bases aligning to TRBD1. J gave up 6 bases and V 5 bases, and 7 bases lay outside the gene matches. The germline CDR1 and CDR2 sequences are SEHNR and FQNEAQ (reference sequence). The CDR3 length is 15 residues. Here the CDR3 reads CASSHRQGEAGELFF. The CDR3, as DNA: TGTGCCAGCAGCCATCGACAGGGGGAAGCCGGGGAGCTGTTTTTT.

This chain joins TRBV27 and TRBJ2-7; D perhaps matches TRBD1 (5 bases). From germline, CDR1 is MNHEY and CDR2 SMNVEV (reference sequence). CDR3 length: 15 amino acids. The ends were cut back, 4 bases at V and 6 bases at J, with 19 bases in the middle. The CDR3 region is CASSYRGAGKREQYF. In nucleotides, the CDR3 is TGTGCCAGCAGTTACCGTGGGGCAGGGAAGCGCGAGCAGTACTTC.

The chain has TRBV27 and TRBJ2-3; D gene unclear. This CDR3 has 14 residues. Germline-derived CDR1 and CDR2 are MNHEY and SMNVEV (reference sequence). Trimming shortened V by 4 bases and J by 2 bases, and 10 bases separated the two germline ends. CDR3 sequence reads: CASSSLPFTDTQYF. CDR3 sequence (DNA): TGTGCCAGCAGTTCCCTACCGTTCACAGATACGCAGTATTTT.

This clone was seen more than once but under ten times. The chain uses TRBV19 and TRBJ1-2; 7 bases align to TRBD1. Trimming cost V 2 bases and J 7 bases; bases outside gene matches: 7. CDR3 length: 14 residues. The germline V gene encodes CDR1 LNHDA and CDR2 SQIVND (reference sequence). Here the CDR3 reads CASSITGALGGYTF. In nucleotides, the CDR3 is TGTGCCAGTAGTATAACAGGGGCGTTAGGTGGCTACACCTTC.

This rearrangement joins TRBV7-2 to TRBJ1-2; TRBD1 is a possible D gene (6 bases). CDR3 length: 18 residues. Germline loops: CDR1 SGHTA, CDR2 FQGNSA. V was shortened by 5 bases and J by 0 bases, with 22 bases between the two germline ends. As DNA, the CDR3 is TGTGCCAGCAGCCCCCGGGTCGGGGGGGGGCGAGCTAACTATGGCTACACCTTC. It codes for CASSPRVGGGRANYGYTF. Full variable domain (outside the CDR3, taken from reference TRBV7-2 and TRBJ1-2): GAGVSQSPSNKVTEKGKDVELRCDPISGHTALYWYRQSLGQGLEFLIYFQGNSAPDKSGLPSDRFSAERTGGSVSTLTIQRTQQEDSAVYLCASSPRVGGGRANYGYTFGSGTRLTVV.

In this sample, this clone turned up once. J is TRBJ1-5 and V is TRBV6-9; D not resolved. V was cut by 4 bases and J by 0 bases, with 7 bases left in between. Germline CDR1 reads MNHGY; CDR2 reads SVAAGI. The CDR3 length is 14 residues. The CDR3, as DNA: TGTGCCAGCAGTTTAGCTTATAGCAATCAGCCCCAGCATTTT. Amino acids: CASSLAYSNQPQHF.

The rearrangement links TRBV5-1 to TRBJ2-1; 9 bases align to TRBD1. With 4 bases clipped from V and 8 bases from J, the junction kept 7 bases outside the gene matches. The CDR3 spans 14 residues. The V gene's germline CDR1 is SGHRS and CDR2 YFSETQ. DNA of the CDR3: TGCGCCAGCAGCCTGACGGGACAGGGCTATGAGCAGTTCTTC. Residues: CASSLTGQGYEQFF. The full variable domain, rest sourced from reference TRBV5-1 and TRBJ2-1, is KAGVTQTPRYLIKTRGQQVTLSCSPISGHRSVSWYQQTPGQGLQFLFEYFSETQRNKGNFPGRFSGRQFSNSRSEMNVSTLELGDSALYLCASSLTGQGYEQFFGPGTRLTVL.

The J gene is TRBJ1-2, the V gene TRBV19; D call uncertain. V lost 0 bases, J lost 1 base, and 12 bases lay in between. The CDR3 covers 16 residues. The germline V gene encodes CDR1 LNHDA and CDR2 SQIVND (reference sequence). CDR3 in amino acids: CASSIDPGPDNYGYTF. CDR3 nucleotides: TGTGCCAGTAGTATAGATCCTGGACCGGATAACTATGGCTACACCTTC.

This sequence joins TRBV7-9 and TRBJ2-3; no firm D call. The CDR3 is 13 amino acids. V was pared by 0 bases and J by 2 bases, with 3 bases between. Germline CDR1 SEHNR, CDR2 FQNEAQ (reference sequence). CDR3 in DNA: TGTGCCAGCAGCTTAGCCCTCACAGATACGCAGTATTTT. Its translation is CASSLALTDTQYF.

This chain connects TRBV10-3 to TRBJ2-3, with D perhaps matching TRBD2 (6 bases). The CDR3 sequence is 13 residues long. V shed 8 bases and J shed 3 bases, with 12 bases lying between them. CDR1 and CDR2 (germline): ENHRY, SYGVKD. The CDR3, as DNA: TGTGCCATCGGGCGGGGTTCGACAGATACGCAGTATTTT. As protein: CAIGRGSTDTQYF.

The chain combines TRBV10-1 with TRBJ2-3, with a weak D call TRBD2 (6 bases). This CDR3 spans 13 amino acids. Trimming removed 4 bases from V and 4 bases from J, with 9 bases in between. Germline V lookup: CDR1 WNHNN, CDR2 SYGVQD (reference sequence). The CDR3: CASSATRSDTQYF. CDR3 sequence (DNA): TGCGCCAGCAGTGCGACTAGGTCAGATACGCAGTATTTT.

This sequence joins TRBV5-4 and TRBJ2-2, with D perhaps matching TRBD1 (5 bases). This CDR3 has 18 amino acids. V lost 9 bases and J lost 8, with 32 bases in between. CDR1 is SGHNT, CDR2 YYREEE, per germline (reference sequence). CDR3 loop: CATTPDTRRYTNPGELFF. CDR3 DNA sequence: TGTGCCACCACCCCGGACACCCGAAGATACACAAACCCGGGGGAGCTGTTTTTT.